The rows below give T cell receptor beta chains drawn from one sample of a study of vaccination effects on CD4 cells after COVID-19. This table comes from immunoSEQ multiplex PCR, and its TCRdb copy is limited to in-frame clones, with some not included. In the table there are approximately 47,000 clones, around 70% of which are singletons. Their antigens remain unidentified. This specimen was CD4+ T cells from PBMCs cultured without peptide, taken after COVID-19 vaccination. These receptors were collected from a human donor who received a COVID-19 vaccine. The CDR3 runs from the conserved cysteine through the conserved F or W. The order of the fields is CDR3 length, clone size, V gene, CDR3 protein. Clone size is not always given. Where it is, it says once, few, many or a class for expanded clones.

CDR3 length: 13
clone size: -
V gene: TRBV5-1
CDR3 protein: CASSLGGGYEQYF

CDR3 length: 15
clone size: -
V gene: TRBV19
CDR3 protein: CASSLSSGGLYEQYF

CDR3 length: 13
clone size: -
V gene: TRBV3-1/TRBV3-2
CDR3 protein: CASSQDSGNEQFF

CDR3 length: 15
clone size: -
V gene: TRBV5-4
CDR3 protein: CASSLGWSGAYEQYF

CDR3 length: 15
clone size: -
V gene: TRBV27
CDR3 protein: CASSRQGLGNTEAFF

CDR3 length: 11
clone size: -
V gene: TRBV6-4
CDR3 protein: CASSVGDTQYF

CDR3 length: 17
clone size: -
V gene: TRBV5-1
CDR3 protein: CASSLTESNTGLETQYF

CDR3 length: 14
clone size: -
V gene: TRBV19
CDR3 protein: CASSIAANTGELFF

CDR3 length: 15
clone size: -
V gene: TRBV7-2
CDR3 protein: CASSMDRGSYNEQFF

CDR3 length: 17
clone size: -
V gene: TRBV5-1
CDR3 protein: CASSLAPPSGSTDTQYF

CDR3 length: 12
clone size: -
V gene: TRBV19
CDR3 protein: CASSPNTDTQYF

CDR3 length: 16
clone size: -
V gene: TRBV18
CDR3 protein: CASSLYGVATNEKLFF

CDR3 length: 16
clone size: -
V gene: TRBV3-1/TRBV3-2
CDR3 protein: CASSQARGIMNTEAFF

CDR3 length: 12
clone size: -
V gene: TRBV2
CDR3 protein: CASSGQGYGYTF

CDR3 length: 11
clone size: few
V gene: TRBV7-9
CDR3 protein: CASRGRYEQYF

CDR3 length: 12
clone size: -
V gene: TRBV6-5
CDR3 protein: CASSSGYNEQFF

CDR3 length: 13
clone size: -
V gene: TRBV6-5
CDR3 protein: CASVRTARDEQYF

CDR3 length: 17
clone size: -
V gene: TRBV7-9
CDR3 protein: CASSSTPGHHSSGEQYF

CDR3 length: 15
clone size: once
V gene: TRBV7-9
CDR3 protein: CASSFGSGGSETQYF

CDR3 length: 16
clone size: -
V gene: TRBV7-9
CDR3 protein: CASSLGRGRLTGEQFF

CDR3 length: 12
clone size: few
V gene: TRBV6-5
CDR3 protein: CASRRNTGELFF

CDR3 length: 17
clone size: -
V gene: TRBV6-2/TRBV6-3
CDR3 protein: CASSYSSRRPKNTEAFF

CDR3 length: 15
clone size: -
V gene: TRBV5-1
CDR3 protein: CASSEGGKSNQPQHF

CDR3 length: 15
clone size: -
V gene: TRBV7-9
CDR3 protein: CASSADREGIGGYTF